Following are 19 T cell receptor beta chains from one sample sequenced in a study of blood T cell repertoires in COVID-19. The method was immunoSEQ multiplex PCR; TCRdb's version includes in-frame clones alone and lacks a portion of them. The sample contains under 200,000 clones, approximately 83% of which appear only once. The specimen was peripheral blood. The origin of the receptors is a man in his 60s with acute or convalescent COVID-19.

This sequence joins TRBV7-9 and TRBJ2-2; TRBD1 agrees at 7 bases. Germline loops: CDR1 SEHNR, CDR2 FQNEAQ (reference sequence). The CDR3 has 16 residues. With V trimmed by 5 bases and J by 3 bases, 9 bases remained unmatched. CDR3 coding DNA: TGTGCCAGCAGCCCCGTGACAGGGTGGTACACCGGGGAGCTGTTTTTT. It specifies CASSPVTGWYTGELFF.

The chain couples TRBV30 to TRBJ1-6; no reliable D call. Trimming cost V 2 bases and J 0 bases, with 5 bases left between them. CDR3 length: 14 amino acids. The V gene's germline CDR1 is GTSNPN and CDR2 SVGIG (reference sequence). The CDR3 DNA reads as TGTGCCTGGAGTCCGAGCTCCTATAATTCACCCCTCCACTTT. This translates into CAWSPSSYNSPLHF.

V gene TRBV5-1 combines with J gene TRBJ1-4; 8 bases match TRBD1. The ends lost 5 bases at V and 5 bases at J; junction bases unmatched: 5. The V gene's germline CDR1 is SGHRS and CDR2 YFSETQ. CDR3 size: 14 residues. The CDR3 DNA reads TGCGCCAGCAGGAAGACAGGGGAAAATGAAAAACTGTTTTTT. The encoded protein is CASRKTGENEKLFF.

This sequence joins TRBV14 and TRBJ2-2, with D uncertain. There are 13 residues in the CDR3. With 2 bases removed from V and 8 bases from J, the gap between germline ends came to 9 bases. CDR1 is SGHDN and CDR2 is FVKESK in the germline V gene. The CDR3, as DNA: TGTGCCAGCAGCCAACAGAGGCAGGGGGAGCTGTTTTTT. Protein product: CASSQQRQGELFF.

The gene calls are TRBV18 and TRBJ1-4, with TRBD1 matching over 8 bases. The CDR3 is made up of 15 amino acids. Trimming removed 3 bases from V and 7 bases from J; junction bases left unmatched: 7. Per germline, CDR1 KGHSH and CDR2 LQKENI. CDR3 nucleotide sequence: TGTGCCAGCTCACCGGACAGGGCCCGAGGTGAAAAACTGTTTTTT. It yields the protein CASSPDRARGEKLFF.

The chain combines TRBV19 with TRBJ1-4; no clear D gene. Trimming shortened V by 8 bases and J by 4 bases, and 11 bases separated the two germline ends. There are 13 residues in the CDR3. Looked up from germline, CDR1 is LNHDA and CDR2 is SQIVND (reference sequence). Here the CDR3 reads CASCGQLNEKLFF. The CDR3 nucleotides are TGTGCCAGTTGTGGGCAGCTTAATGAAAAACTGTTTTTT.

J is TRBJ2-4 and V is TRBV29-1; D is ambiguous. The germline V gene has CDR1 SQVTM and CDR2 ANQGSEA. The CDR3 is 11 residues long. V was shortened by 4 bases and J by 5 bases, with 6 bases between the two germline ends. The CDR3 DNA follows: TGCAGCGTTGGGCAGGAAAACATTCAGTACTTC. It yields the protein CSVGQENIQYF. Together with reference TRBV29-1 and TRBJ2-4, the CDR3 gives the full variable domain: SAVISQKPSRDICQRGTSLTIQCQVDSQVTMMFWYRQQPGQSLTLIATANQGSEATYESGFVIDKFPISRPNLTFSTLTVSNMSPEDSSIYLCSVGQENIQYFGAGTRLSVL.

This clone has a count of ten or more. The chain couples TRBV28 to TRBJ2-2, with 9 bases matching TRBD2. V shed 8 bases and J 6 bases; nucleotides not matched to a gene: 4. The germline CDR1 and CDR2 sequences are MDHEN and SYDVKM. The CDR3 spans 13 residues. This CDR3 is CASSGTSSGELFF. CDR3 bases: TGTGCCAGCTCCGGGACTAGCTCCGGGGAGCTGTTTTTT.

The chain employs TRBV3-1 (or the pseudogene TRBV3-2) and TRBJ2-7; 11 bases align to TRBD2. The CDR3 sequence is 13 residues long. J lost 11 bases, V lost 3 bases, and 6 bases had no gene match. CDR1 and CDR2 from the germline V gene are LGHDT and YNNKEL (reference sequence). The CDR3 DNA reads as TGTGCCAGCAGCCAGACAACTAGCGGGAGAGAGTACTTC. Protein: CASSQTTSGREYF.

The chain combines TRBV5-1 with TRBJ2-4, with 7 nucleotides matching TRBD1. Unmatched junction bases numbered 13, after V lost 2 bases and J lost 2 bases. This CDR3 is built from 18 residues. Germline lookup yields CDR1 SGHRS and CDR2 YFSETQ. CDR3 in DNA: TGCGCCAGCAGCTTTGGAGTCGACAGGGTTGGATCCAAAAACATTCAGTACTTC. It is translated as CASSFGVDRVGSKNIQYF.

The CDR3: CASSLPAGGPDTQYF. DNA of the CDR3: TGTGCCAGCAGCTTGCCAGCGGGAGGGCCGGATACGCAGTATTTT. The chain carries TRBV7-9 and TRBJ2-3; TRBD2 agrees at 10 bases. The CDR3 spans 15 residues. The J segment lost 6 bases and the V segment lost 3 bases, leaving 6 bases of the junction unmatched. Per the germline V gene, CDR1 is SEHNR and CDR2 is FQNEAQ (reference sequence).

The chain is built from TRBV18 and TRBJ1-3; no firm D call. Germline V CDR1 and CDR2: KGHSH, LQKENI. The CDR3 sequence is 18 residues long. The V gene lost 3 bases and the J gene lost 0 bases, with 18 bases spanning the gap. The CDR3 is CASSPSGQRRNSGNTIYF. The CDR3 DNA sequence: TGTGCCAGCTCACCCAGCGGGCAGAGGAGGAACTCTGGAAACACCATATATTTT.

A word on this clone: Additional DNA sequences in this sample encode the identical CDR3. This chain links TRBV30 with TRBJ2-5; D might be TRBD1 (7 bases). The CDR3 contains 13 residues. Germline CDR1 and CDR2: GTSNPN and SVGIG (reference sequence). V dropped 2 bases and J dropped 4 bases, with 11 bases sitting between them. CDR3 DNA: TGTGCCTGGAGTAGGAGGGGGCTAGAGACCCAGTACTTC. This sequence encodes CAWSRRGLETQYF.

The rearrangement joins TRBV11-3 to TRBJ2-7, with D maybe TRBD1 (6 bases). The germline V and J ends were trimmed by 0 bases and 4 bases, with 13 bases remaining between them. This CDR3 has 15 amino acids. Germline CDR1 SGHNT, CDR2 YENEEA. The CDR3 is CASSLDSTGWYEQYF. For the CDR3, the DNA is TGTGCCAGCAGCTTAGATTCGACAGGTTGGTACGAGCAGTACTTC.

This chain uses TRBV5-4 with TRBJ2-4, with a weak D call TRBD1 (5 bases). V dropped 3 bases and J dropped 0 bases, with 10 bases sitting between them. The CDR3 consists of 15 residues. The germline CDR1 and CDR2 sequences are SGHNT and YYREEE (reference sequence). The CDR3 DNA is TGTGCCAGCAGCTCGACAGCGCTAGCCAAAAACATTCAGTACTTC. This sequence encodes CASSSTALAKNIQYF.

The rearrangement uses TRBV9 and TRBJ2-1, with a tentative D call TRBD2 (5 bases). Germline V CDR1 and CDR2: SGDLS, YYNGEE. Trimming stripped 4 bases from V and 4 bases from J, with 15 bases between. The CDR3 is 15 amino acids. Written as DNA, the CDR3 is TGTGCCAGCAGCCCCGAGGGTGTCAGGTACAATGAGCAGTTCTTC. Its translation: CASSPEGVRYNEQFF.

CDR3 protein: CASSLGSGARQPQHF. The CDR3, as DNA: TGTGCCAGCAGTCTAGGATCAGGGGCTCGTCAGCCCCAGCATTTT. V gene TRBV2 combines with J gene TRBJ1-5; D is perhaps TRBD1 (6 bases). V was pared by 5 bases and J by 6 bases, with 17 bases between. The germline V gene encodes CDR1 SNHLY and CDR2 FYNNEI. This CDR3 region has 15 residues.

This rearrangement joins TRBV2 to TRBJ1-2; TRBD1 matches at 10 bases. This CDR3 region has 15 residues. Germline V lookup: CDR1 SNHLY, CDR2 FYNNEI. The V gene end was trimmed by 8 bases and the J gene end by 7 bases; junction bases not matched to a gene: 13. CDR3 sequence reads: CASGPRQGAPSGYTF. The CDR3 bases are TGTGCCAGCGGCCCACGACAGGGGGCTCCGTCTGGCTACACCTTC. The full variable domain, completed using reference TRBV2 and TRBJ1-2, is EPEVTQTPSHQVTQMGQEVILRCVPISNHLYFYWYRQILGQKVEFLVSFYNNEISEKSEIFDDQFSVERPDGSNFTLKIRSTKLEDSAMYFCASGPRQGAPSGYTFGSGTRLTVV.

This rearrangement joins TRBV27 to TRBJ2-2, with 9 nucleotides matching TRBD2. Per germline, CDR1 MNHEY and CDR2 SMNVEV (reference sequence). J lost 7 bases, V lost 6 bases, and 9 bases had no gene match. This CDR3 is built from 15 residues. CDR3 residues: CASRKREVFGGELFF. The CDR3 bases are TGTGCCAGCAGGAAGCGGGAGGTATTTGGCGGGGAGCTGTTTTTT.